The 5 T cell receptor beta chains below all came from one sample that was sequenced in a study of identical twins. TCRdb re-called the 5' RACE reads with MiXCR, one entry per CDR3 protein. The sample lists 1.5 million to 2 million distinct CDR3 sequences; 32% were seen once. Sequencing was performed on cord blood. The receptors come from a newborn girl in good health.

This chain connects TRBV20-1 to TRBJ2-7, with D possibly being TRBD1 (5 bases). V was trimmed by 3 bases and J by 6 bases, leaving 12 bases between them. CDR3 size: 12 residues. Germline CDR1 is DFQATT and CDR2 is SNEGSKA (reference sequence). Written as DNA, the CDR3 is TGCAGTGCTAGGCCGGACACTGGCGAGCAGTACTTC. Protein sequence: CSARPDTGEQYF.

This clonotype has just a few counts. This rearrangement joins TRBV6-5 to TRBJ1-1, with TRBD1 identical over 7 bases. Trimming cost V 7 bases and J 1 base; bases outside gene matches: 6. The CDR3 runs to 14 residues. Germline CDR1 and CDR2: MNHEY and SVGAGI. The CDR3 nucleotides are TGTGCCAGCAATCGACAGGGCGGGAACACTGAAGCTTTCTTT. This encodes CASNRQGGNTEAFF.

The chain combines TRBV12-3 or TRBV12-4 with TRBJ1-1; D is undetermined. V was pared by 7 bases and J by 4 bases, with 16 bases between. The CDR3 runs to 14 residues. DNA for the CDR3: TGTGCCAGCACCATCAAGCGCATGAGCACTGAAGCTTTCTTT. Its translation: CASTIKRMSTEAFF.

The gene calls are TRBV6-2 or TRBV6-3 and TRBJ2-1, with D maybe TRBD2 (6 bases). The CDR3 is made up of 16 amino acids. Germline assignment: CDR1 MNHEY and CDR2 SVGEGT. V was clipped by 0 bases and J by 9 bases, with 18 bases between them. This chain's CDR3 is CASSYSNGRLVGEQFF. The DNA for the CDR3 is TGTGCCAGCAGTTACTCGAACGGCCGACTAGTGGGTGAGCAGTTCTTC.

There are many counts of this clonotype. The CDR3 spells CASSQDSGRANEQFF. CDR3 in DNA: TGTGCCAGCAGCCAAGATAGCGGGAGGGCCAATGAGCAGTTCTTC. The rearrangement joins TRBV4-2 to TRBJ2-1, with 11 bases identical to TRBD2. This CDR3 contains 15 residues. With V trimmed by 0 bases and J by 6 bases, 1 base remained unmatched. Germline V CDR1 and CDR2: LGHNA, YNFKEQ.